This T cell receptor beta chain comes out of a study of shared clonotypes between healthy human individuals. Broader study findings: Naive subsets, compared against memory subsets, generally had larger estimated richness values.

A split of CD4+ cells into CD45RA+ naive and CD45RA-negative memory subsets was performed. As regards this clone: Its antigen is unidentified.

Sequencing was performed with immunoSEQ multiplex PCR; in TCRdb, only in-frame clones are kept and a portion is missing. This sample yields roughly 1.4 million clones, of which approximately 98.5% are seen a single time; about 0.4% belongs to the top ten. There are 16 residues in the CDR3. With 2 bases removed from V and 0 bases from J, the gap between germline ends came to 14 bases. Germline V gene sequence: CDR1 SEHNR, CDR2 FQNEAQ (reference sequence). The specimen sequenced was naive CD4+ T cells sorted from blood. Noted subset: CD45RA+ positively selected. The chain carries TRBV7-9 and TRBJ2-7; D possibly matches TRBD1 or TRBD2 (5 bases each). The receptor was derived from a man aged 25-45 years in good health. The CDR3 protein is CASSLPSGPSSYEQYF. CDR3 bases: TGTGCCAGCAGCTTACCATCGGGACCGAGCTCCTACGAGCAGTACTTC.